This TCR beta chain was obtained from a study of regulatory T cells in long-lasting Graves disease. This clonotype was observed at least ten times. The germline V gene encodes CDR1 MDHEN and CDR2 SYDVKM. The CDR3 loop spans 15 amino acids. V lost 3 bases and J lost 3; bases outside the gene matches: 6. Time point here: newly diagnosed GD, antithyroid drugs for less than 3 months. PBMC RNA served as the TCR library source. Patients came from an endocrinology department in Xi'an, China. CDR3-region Arm-PCR and iRepertoire HTBI primers produced the TCR beta libraries. TCRdb re-analysed the multiplex PCR reads in MiXCR, keeping a single row per CDR3 protein. The data hold some 350,000 distinct CDR3 sequences, with under 20% observed a single time. Another study also made use of these data, one on T cells in Graves' hyperthyroidism and ophthalmopathy. That report adds: Most clonotypes that expanded in the thyroid above 0.001 also showed up in blood.

Material: peripheral blood mononuclear cells (PBMCs), obtained at new diagnosis, from a patient treated with antithyroid drugs. The gene calls are TRBV28 and TRBJ2-7; TRBD2 agrees at 9 bases. The clonotype was recovered from a woman younger than 30 with Graves disease. The CDR3 sequence is CASSLSSREGYEQYF. The CDR3 nucleotides are TGTGCCAGCAGTTTGTCCTCGCGGGAGGGCTACGAGCAGTACTTC. The full variable domain, completed using reference TRBV28 and TRBJ2-7, is DVKVTQSSRYLVKRTGEKVFLECVQDMDHENMFWYRQDPGLGLRLIYFSYDVKMKEKGDIPEGYSVSREKKERFSLILESASTNQTSMYLCASSLSSREGYEQYFGPGTRLTVT.